This T cell receptor (beta chain) was sequenced in a study of T-cell reconstitution after alpha-beta-depleted transplantation in children. Unique molecular identifiers were built into the TCRbeta library. TCRdb itself ran the PCR reads through MiXCR, one entry per CDR3 protein. The sample includes some 150,000 distinct CDR3 sequences, about 8.8% seen only once; the top ten take 15% to 20%. In its sample, this clonotype was seen many times. CDR1 and CDR2 from the germline V gene are MNHNY and SVGAGI (reference sequence). CDR3 length equals 11 residues. The V and J ends lost 4 bases and 4 bases respectively, with 2 bases between them.

The chain combines TRBV6-6 with TRBJ1-5; D uncertain. The sequence derives from a female patient younger than 10 who had a stem cell transplant for congenital amegakaryocytic thrombocytopenia, so the T cells may come from the graft donor. Sequencing was performed on PBMCs, mostly from graft donor cells, taken 180 days after TCRalphabeta/CD19-depleted stem cell transplant. The CDR3: CASSSNQPQHF. DNA for the CDR3: TGTGCCAGCAGTTCTAATCAGCCCCAGCATTTT.